This T cell receptor (beta chain) was observed in a study of CD8+ T cells in alopecia areata. The study's findings and limits: Normal scalp had lower clonality than lesional scalp, with alopecia totalis/universalis lesions showing this most strongly.

TCR sequencing used cDNA made by reverse transcription of extracted RNA. The data were produced by immunoSEQ multiplex PCR, yet TCRdb's version contains in-frame clones alone and is incomplete. Of some 210,000 clones in the sample, approximately 61% were seen once. As regards this clone: Its antigen is undetermined.

This clonotype originated in a human donor with alopecia areata. Here the sequenced sample was CD4+ T cells sorted from blood, taken at week 0.

CDR3 residues: CAWSVAGTGMYGYTF. The CDR3 coding sequence is TGTGCCTGGAGTGTGGCCGGGACAGGGATGTATGGCTACACCTTC. The rearrangement joins TRBV30 to TRBJ1-2; 9 bases are shared with TRBD1. Germline V lookup: CDR1 GTSNPN, CDR2 SVGIG (reference sequence). V lost 0 bases and J lost 5; bases outside the gene matches: 7. The CDR3 contains 15 residues.